The clone carrying this T cell receptor beta chain was recorded at least ten times. What it binds is unknown. V was shortened by 4 bases and J by 7 bases, with 11 bases between the two germline ends. CDR1 is LGHDT, CDR2 YNNKEL, per germline (reference sequence). This CDR3 contains 13 residues. This sample was taken from a study of human T cells and chemical hapten exposure. Study-wide points: Controls had significantly fewer large CDR3 similarity clusters than were formed by expanded TCRs.

The time point here: patch test 2, 6 weeks after DPC sensitization. The treatment was: therapeutic diphenylcyclopropenone sensitization with weekly scalp DPC. TCRdb re-derived calls from the RACE reads in MiXCR, one entry per CDR3 protein. This table has some 82,000 distinct CDR3 sequences, about 6.6% appearing once. Here the sequenced sample was whole blood, taken in connection with sensitization to the hapten diphenylcyclopropenone (DPC). The rearrangement uses TRBV3-1 and TRBJ1-5, with D unclear. The receptor was isolated from a woman in her thirties with alopecia areata. Some clones in this sample may be carry-over from other donors' samples. CDR3 DNA: TGTGCCAGCAGCCTAAGGGTTAGGCAGCCCCAGCATTTT. As protein: CASSLRVRQPQHF.